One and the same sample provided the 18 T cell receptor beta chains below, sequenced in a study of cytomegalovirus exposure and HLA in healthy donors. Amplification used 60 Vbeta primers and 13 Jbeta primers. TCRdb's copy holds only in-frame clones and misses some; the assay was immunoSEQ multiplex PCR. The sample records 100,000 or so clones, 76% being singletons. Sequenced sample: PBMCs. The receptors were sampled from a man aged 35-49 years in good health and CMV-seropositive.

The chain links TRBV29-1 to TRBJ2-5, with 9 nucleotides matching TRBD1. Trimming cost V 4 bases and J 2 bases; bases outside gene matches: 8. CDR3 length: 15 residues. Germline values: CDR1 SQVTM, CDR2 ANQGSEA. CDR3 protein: CSVGRTGAPQETQYF. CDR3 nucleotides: TGCAGCGTTGGAAGGACAGGGGCTCCACAAGAGACCCAGTACTTC.

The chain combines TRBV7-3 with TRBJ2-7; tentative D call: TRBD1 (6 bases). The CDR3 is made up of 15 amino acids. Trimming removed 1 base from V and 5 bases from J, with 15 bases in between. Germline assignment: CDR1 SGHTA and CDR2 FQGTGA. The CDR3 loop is CASSLMAQGKDEQYF. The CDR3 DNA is TGTGCCAGCAGCTTAATGGCTCAGGGGAAGGACGAGCAGTACTTC.

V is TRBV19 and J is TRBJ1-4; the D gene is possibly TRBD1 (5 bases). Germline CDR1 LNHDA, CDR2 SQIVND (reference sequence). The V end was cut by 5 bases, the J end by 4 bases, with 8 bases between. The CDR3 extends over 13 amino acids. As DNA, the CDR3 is TGTGCCAGTAGTGGGGCAGGTAATGAAAAACTGTTTTTT. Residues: CASSGAGNEKLFF.

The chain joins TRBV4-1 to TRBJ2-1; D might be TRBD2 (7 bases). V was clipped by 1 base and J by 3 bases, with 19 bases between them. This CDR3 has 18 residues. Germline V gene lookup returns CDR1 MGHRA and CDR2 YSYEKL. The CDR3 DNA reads TGCGCCAGCAGCCAAGTAGGGCGGGCGAGGGGGGGCTACAATGAGCAGTTCTTC. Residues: CASSQVGRARGGYNEQFF.

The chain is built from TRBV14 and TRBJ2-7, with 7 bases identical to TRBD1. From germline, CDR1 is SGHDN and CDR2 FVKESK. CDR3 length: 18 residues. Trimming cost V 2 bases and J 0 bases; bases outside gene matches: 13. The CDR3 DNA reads TGTGCCAGCAGCCAAACAGACAGGGTGGGGAAGGACTCCTACGAGCAGTACTTC. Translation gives CASSQTDRVGKDSYEQYF.

Here the CDR3 DNA reads TGTGCCATCAGTGAGCGGAGGTACTACGAGCAGTACTTC. This sequence encodes CAISERRYYEQYF. The chain uses TRBV10-3 and TRBJ2-5, with a possible D match to TRBD2 (5 bases). The end of the DNA is better explained by TRBJ2-7, so the J call may be wrong. The CDR3 contains 13 residues. Germline V CDR1 and CDR2: ENHRY, SYGVKD.

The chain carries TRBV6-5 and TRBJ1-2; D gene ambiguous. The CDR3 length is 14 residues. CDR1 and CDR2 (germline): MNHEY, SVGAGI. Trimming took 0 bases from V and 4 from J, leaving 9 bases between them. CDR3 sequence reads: CASSYSLEVYGYTF. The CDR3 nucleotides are TGTGCCAGCAGTTACTCGCTAGAGGTCTATGGCTACACCTTC.

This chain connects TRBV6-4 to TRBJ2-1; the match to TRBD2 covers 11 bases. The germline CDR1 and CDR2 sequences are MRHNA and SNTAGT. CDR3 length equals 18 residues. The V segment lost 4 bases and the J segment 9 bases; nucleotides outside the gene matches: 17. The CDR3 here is CASSVRPSTSGVESEQFF. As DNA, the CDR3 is TGTGCCAGCAGTGTAAGGCCCTCGACTAGCGGGGTCGAGAGTGAGCAGTTCTTC.

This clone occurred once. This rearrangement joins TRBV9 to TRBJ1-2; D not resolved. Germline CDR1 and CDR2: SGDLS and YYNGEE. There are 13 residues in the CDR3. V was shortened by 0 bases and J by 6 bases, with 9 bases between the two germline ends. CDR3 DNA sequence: TGTGCCAGCAGCGTAGATTCCGGGGATGGCTACACCTTC. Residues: CASSVDSGDGYTF.

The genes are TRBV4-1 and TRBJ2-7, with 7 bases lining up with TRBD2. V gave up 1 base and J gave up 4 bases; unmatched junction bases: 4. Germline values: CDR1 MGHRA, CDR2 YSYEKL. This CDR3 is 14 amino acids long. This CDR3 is CASSQGGRGYEQYF. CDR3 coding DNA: TGCGCCAGCAGCCAAGGCGGGAGAGGGTACGAGCAGTACTTC.

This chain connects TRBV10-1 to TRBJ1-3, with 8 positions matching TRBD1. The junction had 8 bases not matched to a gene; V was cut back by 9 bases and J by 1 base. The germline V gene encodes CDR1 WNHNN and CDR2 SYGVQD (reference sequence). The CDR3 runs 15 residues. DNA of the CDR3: TGCGCCAGTCTTCTTGACAGGGGATCTGGAAACACCATATATTTT. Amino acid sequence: CASLLDRGSGNTIYF.

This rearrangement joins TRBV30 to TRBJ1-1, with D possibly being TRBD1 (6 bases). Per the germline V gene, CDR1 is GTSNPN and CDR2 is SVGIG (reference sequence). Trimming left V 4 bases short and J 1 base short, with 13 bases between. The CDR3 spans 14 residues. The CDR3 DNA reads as TGTGCCTGGACCCTAGGGGGGGGGAACACTGAAGCTTTCTTT. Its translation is CAWTLGGGNTEAFF.

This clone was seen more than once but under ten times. The CDR3 DNA reads as TGTGCCAGTACCCCAAGGGGACAGGCATACGAGCAGTACTTC. The encoded protein is CASTPRGQAYEQYF. The J gene is TRBJ2-7, the V gene TRBV19, with 8 positions matching TRBD1. The J segment lost 4 bases and the V segment lost 7 bases, leaving 9 bases of the junction unmatched. This CDR3 region has 14 residues. Germline CDR1 and CDR2: LNHDA and SQIVND (reference sequence).

The CDR3 DNA sequence: TGTGCCAGCACCTTTTTCTCTGGAAACACCATATATTTT. It specifies CASTFFSGNTIYF. The chain couples TRBV6-1 to TRBJ1-3; D remains ambiguous. The germline V gene has CDR1 MNHNS and CDR2 SASEGT. Trimming left V 7 bases short and J 0 bases short, with 7 bases between. This CDR3 is built from 13 residues.

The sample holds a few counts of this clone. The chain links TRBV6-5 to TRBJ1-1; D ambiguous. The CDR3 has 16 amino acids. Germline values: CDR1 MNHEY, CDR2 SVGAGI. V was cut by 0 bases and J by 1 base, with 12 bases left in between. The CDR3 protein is CASSYSLGGTNTEAFF. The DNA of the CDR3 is TGTGCCAGCAGTTACTCTCTGGGAGGTACGAACACTGAAGCTTTCTTT.

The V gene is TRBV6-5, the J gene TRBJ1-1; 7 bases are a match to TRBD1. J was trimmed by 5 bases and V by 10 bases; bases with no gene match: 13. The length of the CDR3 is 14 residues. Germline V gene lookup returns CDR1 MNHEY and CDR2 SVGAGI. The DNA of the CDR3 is TGTGCCACAAACAGGGGTATCGCTGAGACTGAAGCTTTCTTT. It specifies CATNRGIAETEAFF.

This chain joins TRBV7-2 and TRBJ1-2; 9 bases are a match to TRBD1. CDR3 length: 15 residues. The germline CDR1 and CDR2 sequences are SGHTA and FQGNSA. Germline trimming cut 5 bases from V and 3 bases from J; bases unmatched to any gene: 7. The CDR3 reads CASSPRQGVDYGYTF. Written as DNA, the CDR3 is TGTGCCAGCAGCCCCCGACAGGGGGTCGACTATGGCTACACCTTC.

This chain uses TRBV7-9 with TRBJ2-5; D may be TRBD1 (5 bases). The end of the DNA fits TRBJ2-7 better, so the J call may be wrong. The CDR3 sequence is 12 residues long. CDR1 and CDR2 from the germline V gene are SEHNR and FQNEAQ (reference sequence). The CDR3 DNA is TGTGCCAGCAGCTTCAGGGTCCACGAGCAGTACTTC. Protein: CASSFRVHEQYF.